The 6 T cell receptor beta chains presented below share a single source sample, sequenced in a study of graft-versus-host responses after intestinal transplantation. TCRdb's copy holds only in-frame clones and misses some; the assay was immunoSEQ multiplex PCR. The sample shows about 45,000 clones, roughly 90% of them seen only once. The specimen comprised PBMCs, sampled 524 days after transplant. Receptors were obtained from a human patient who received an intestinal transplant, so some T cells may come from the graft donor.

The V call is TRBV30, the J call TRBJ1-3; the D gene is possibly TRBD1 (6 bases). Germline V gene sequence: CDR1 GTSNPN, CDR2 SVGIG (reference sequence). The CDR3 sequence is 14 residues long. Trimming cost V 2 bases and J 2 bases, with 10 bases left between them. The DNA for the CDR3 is TGTGCCTGGAGTCGCGGGACAACTGGAAACACCATATATTTT. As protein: CAWSRGTTGNTIYF.

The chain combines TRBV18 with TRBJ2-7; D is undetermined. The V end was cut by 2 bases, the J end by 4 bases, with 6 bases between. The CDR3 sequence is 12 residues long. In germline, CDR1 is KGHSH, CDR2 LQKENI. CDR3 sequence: CASSPSAYEQYF. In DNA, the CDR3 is TGTGCCAGCTCACCATCTGCATACGAGCAGTACTTC.

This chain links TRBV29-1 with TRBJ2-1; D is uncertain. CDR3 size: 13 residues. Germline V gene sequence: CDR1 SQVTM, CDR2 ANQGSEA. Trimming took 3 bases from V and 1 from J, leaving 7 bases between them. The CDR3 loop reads CSVDVVSYNEQFF. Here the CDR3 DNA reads TGCAGCGTTGACGTCGTGTCCTACAATGAGCAGTTCTTC.

DNA of the CDR3: TGTGCCAGTAGTATCGGACTAGCGGGAGTGAGTGAGCAGTTCTTC. Translating gives CASSIGLAGVSEQFF. The chain uses TRBV19 and TRBJ2-1, with 13 bases aligning to TRBD2. CDR3 length: 15 amino acids. CDR1 is LNHDA and CDR2 is SQIVND in the germline V gene (reference sequence). Unmatched junction bases numbered 5, after V lost 3 bases and J lost 9 bases.

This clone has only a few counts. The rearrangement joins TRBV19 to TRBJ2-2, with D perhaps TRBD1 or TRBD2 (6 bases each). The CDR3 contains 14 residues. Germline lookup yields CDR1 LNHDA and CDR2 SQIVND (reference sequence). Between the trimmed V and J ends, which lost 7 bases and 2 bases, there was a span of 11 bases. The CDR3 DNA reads TGTGCCAGTATGGCGGGACACAACACCGGGGAGCTGTTTTTT. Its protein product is CASMAGHNTGELFF.

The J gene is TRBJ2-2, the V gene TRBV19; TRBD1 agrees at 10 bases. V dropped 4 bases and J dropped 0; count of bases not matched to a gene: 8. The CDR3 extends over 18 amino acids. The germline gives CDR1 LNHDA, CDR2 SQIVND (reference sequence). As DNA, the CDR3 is TGTGCCAGTAGTAGACGGACAGGGGGTGCGGCGAACACCGGGGAGCTGTTTTTT. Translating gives CASSRRTGGAANTGELFF.